This TCR beta chain is drawn from a study of post-analysis software for immune sequencing data (dated by TCRdb to 2015 to 2017). Broadly, across the study: Relapsing-remitting, secondary progressive and progressive-relapsing multiple sclerosis were recorded as disease courses, and subtype annotation was lacking for some patients. A subset of samples was prepared in parallel using single-end sample barcoding, then pooled and co-amplified after Illumina adapter ligation. The patient repertoires were set against under 12 previously published healthy control repertoires from donors whose ages ranged from roughly 6 to 27 years.

TCR beta repertoires were profiled from peripheral blood of roughly twelve young patients with multiple sclerosis to demonstrate the VDJtools post-analysis software. The multiple sclerosis patients were children and adolescents ranging in age from roughly 6 to 15 years. Study-wide findings and limitations: The multiple sclerosis patient group was slightly younger than the control group. Patients showed significantly higher frequencies than controls for several TRBV segments, among them TRBV5-6, TRBV5-1 and TRBV20-1. Significantly lower normalized Chao1 diversity was found in multiple sclerosis patients than in controls, suggesting substantial peripheral T-cell clonal expansion. When samples were clustered directly using the F measure, samples prepared in the same batch co-clustered strongly, which prompted a batch-effect correction.

Receptors were amplified or captured by PCR. Sequencer: Illumina HiSeq 2500. Unique molecular identifiers were incorporated into TCR beta cDNA libraries to reduce PCR and sequencing biases. Every 1 to 10 million input T cells yielded approximately 500,000 cDNA molecules, meaning each molecule approximated one T cell. The patient libraries were prepared and sequenced with the same protocol used for the earlier healthy control dataset. Samples belonging to the same batch were prepared together, multiplexed and sequenced on a shared HiSeq lane. Under the source paper's analysis protocol: Raw barcoded reads were processed with MIGEC, and single-read molecular identifier groups were discarded before consensus assembly and CDR3 extraction. Clonotype tables were post-analysed with VDJtools, and diversity was normalized by down-sampling all datasets to the smallest sample size. In repertoire overlap clustering, CDR3 amino acid sequences, but not nucleotide sequences, were matched to correct batch-related cross-sample contamination. TCRdb handled the public reads itself, with Q25 trimming in fastp and clone calling in MiXCR, and kept productive beta chains. Every distinct CDR3 protein forms one entry, paired with its most common genes and DNA. For this entry, the V and J calls and clone size follow TCRdb and not the study's own pipeline. Recorded for this sample are about 540,000 distinct CDR3 sequences; about a third of them occurred a single time. The top ten hold 5% to 6% of the sample.

Trimming takes 5 bases from V and 8 bases from J, and the germline ends sit 18 bases apart. Inclusive of the bounding cysteine and phenylalanine, the CDR3 is 14 residues long. Here the CDR3 DNA is all that survives: 42 bases in frame from base 1. The germline V gene provides CDR1 SGHTA and CDR2 FQGTGA. To note about this clonotype: The target of this receptor is not known. Qualities for individual bases were not recorded, and no much larger clone is one base off.

The specimen sequenced was blood. The chain links TRBV7-3 with TRBJ1-1; TRBD1 is possibly the D segment (6 matching bases). The source of this sequence is a girl aged 2-17 years with multiple sclerosis. The sequenced DNA: TGTGCCAGCAGCCGCACCGGACAGCACGCCGAAGCTTTCTTT. Translation gives CASSRTGQHAEAFF. With the portions outside the CDR3 filled from the reference TRBV7-3 and TRBJ1-1 genes, the complete variable region becomes GAGVSQTPSNKVTEKGKYVELRCDPISGHTALYWYRQSLGQGPEFLIYFQGTGAADDSGLPNDRFFAVRPEGSVSTLKIQRTERGDSAVYLCASSRTGQHAEAFFGQGTRLTVV.